This T cell receptor (beta chain) was found in a study of cytomegalovirus exposure and HLA in healthy donors. General observations from the study: The authors excluded some V segments, including TRBV6-2 and TRBV6-3, as indistinguishable. Most TCR sequences proved rare, with some public TCRs found in many donors. According to the study, around 150 TCR beta chains were cytomegalovirus-associated.

The CDR3 is 12 residues long. V gave up 5 bases and J gave up 10 bases; unmatched junction bases: 1. Germline lookup yields CDR1 SGHAT and CDR2 FQNNGV. The PCR employed 60 Vbeta primers together with 13 Jbeta primers. The method was immunoSEQ multiplex PCR; TCRdb's version includes in-frame clones alone and lacks a portion of them. Here the sample spans tens of thousands of clones, 60% to 80% being singletons. As to this clone: Its antigen is not identified.

At the time of sampling, donors were nominally healthy, though unrecorded immune exposures were likely. This receptor was taken from a man aged 55 to 70 in good health and CMV-seronegative. The chain combines TRBV11-2 with TRBJ2-1, with TRBD2 matching 11 bases. Material: PBMCs. The chain's CDR3 is CASSTSGREQFF. The CDR3, as DNA: TGTGCCAGCAGCACTAGCGGGAGAGAGCAGTTCTTC. The whole variable domain, remainder taken from reference TRBV11-2 and TRBJ2-1, is EAGVAQSPRYKIIEKRQSVAFWCNPISGHATLYWYQQILGQGPKLLIQFQNNGVVDDSQLPKDRFSAERLKGVDSTLKIQPAKLEDSAVYLCASSTSGREQFFGPGTRLTVL.